The 30 T cell receptor beta chains presented below share a single source sample, sequenced in a study of T cell repertoires in cytomegalovirus infection. Antigens for these TCRs are unknown. TCRdb itself ran the reads through MiXCR, one entry per CDR3 protein. Here the sample spans about 830,000 distinct CDR3 sequences, roughly 33% being singletons. The sequences come from cultured CD8+ T cells from PBMCs, collected from culture after CMV antigen stimulation. Receptors were obtained from a human donor in good health (CMV status not recorded). Some clones in this sample may be carry-over from other donors' samples.

This clonotype was picked up many times. This chain links TRBV7-9 with TRBJ1-1; D is possibly TRBD1 (5 bases). Trimming removed 5 bases at V and 0 bases at J, with 31 bases between. Germline CDR1 reads SEHNR; CDR2 reads FQNEAQ (reference sequence). There are 21 residues in the CDR3. The chain's CDR3 is CASSHPDGGGRLLLMNTEAFF. The CDR3 DNA reads as TGTGCCAGCAGCCACCCCGACGGGGGAGGTCGGCTTCTACTCATGAACACTGAAGCTTTCTTT.

The sample holds a few counts of this clonotype. V gene TRBV12-3 or TRBV12-4 combines with J gene TRBJ2-5; D remains unclear. This CDR3 comprises 11 residues. The V end was cut by 5 bases, the J end by 7 bases, with 8 bases between. The CDR3 DNA reads as TGTGCCAGCAGTGACGATGGGACCCAGTACTTC. Amino acids: CASSDDGTQYF.

Only one count was recorded for this clonotype. The genes are TRBV4-2 and TRBJ1-2; D is ambiguous. Looked up from germline, CDR1 is LGHNA and CDR2 is YNFKEQ. The CDR3 totals 9 residues. V was pared by 4 bases and J by 10 bases, with 4 bases between. The chain's CDR3 is CASSPPYTF. In DNA, the CDR3 is TGTGCCAGCAGCCCCCCCTACACCTTC.

This clonotype was seen a handful of times. The rearrangement joins TRBV6-2 or TRBV6-3 to TRBJ2-1, with D perhaps TRBD1 (7 bases). Trimming took off 2 bases at V and 7 bases at J, with 15 bases between the two ends. Per the germline V gene, CDR1 is MNHEY and CDR2 is SVGEGT. CDR3 length: 15 residues. Here the CDR3 DNA reads TGTGCCAGCAGTTACGGAGGGGCAGGGGGAAATGAGCAGTTCTTC. Protein product: CASSYGGAGGNEQFF.

This chain joins TRBV10-3 and TRBJ2-7; a weak D match, TRBD2 (6 bases). Germline V lookup: CDR1 ENHRY, CDR2 SYGVKD. The CDR3 totals 13 residues. Trimming removed 9 bases at V and 1 base at J, with 13 bases between. The CDR3 loop reads CAIAPGGSYEQYV. The CDR3 bases are TGTGCCATTGCGCCCGGGGGATCCTACGAGCAGTACGTC.

V is TRBV4-1 and J is TRBJ2-2, with 8 bases that match TRBD2. Germline CDR1 and CDR2: MGHRA and YSYEKL. V lost 0 bases to trimming and J lost 1 base; unmatched junction nucleotides: 4. This CDR3 region has 17 residues. DNA for the CDR3: TGCGCCAGCAGCCAAGATCCAGCGGGGGAGAACACCGGGGAGCTGTTTTTT. Its translation is CASSQDPAGENTGELFF.

The V gene is TRBV6-2 or TRBV6-3, the J gene TRBJ1-5; D is ambiguous. V lost 6 bases and J lost 1, with 10 bases in between. Looked up from germline, CDR1 is MNHEY and CDR2 is SVGEGT. This CDR3 has 14 residues. For the CDR3, the DNA is TGTGCCAGCAGCCTCCCCATAAGCAATCAGCCCCAGCATTTT. Protein sequence: CASSLPISNQPQHF.

The rearrangement uses TRBV4-3 and TRBJ2-3; D is possibly TRBD2 (6 bases). Germline CDR1 and CDR2: LGHNA and YSLEER. V was pared by 4 bases and J by 2 bases, with 13 bases between. The CDR3 totals 15 residues. The DNA for the CDR3 is TGCGCCAGCAGCCTCGGTGGAGGGTTCACAGATACGCAGTATTTT. Protein sequence: CASSLGGGFTDTQYF.

The chain links TRBV6-6 to TRBJ1-2, with D maybe TRBD1 (5 bases). V lost 2 bases and J lost 5, with 9 bases in between. CDR1 and CDR2 (germline): MNHNY, SVGAGI (reference sequence). The CDR3 totals 13 residues. The CDR3 loop reads CASSYADSYGYTF. The CDR3 DNA follows: TGTGCCAGCAGTTACGCCGACAGTTATGGCTACACCTTC.

The CDR3 sequence is CATNPDRGPGEAFF. The CDR3 DNA follows: TGTGCCACCAATCCGGACAGGGGGCCGGGTGAAGCTTTCTTT. V is TRBV15 and J is TRBJ1-1, with 11 bases identical to TRBD1. Germline V lookup: CDR1 LNHNV, CDR2 YYDKDF (reference sequence). Trimming took 7 bases from V and 7 from J; bases not matched to a gene: 8. The CDR3 totals 14 residues.

Concerning this clonotype itself: A much larger clone sits a single nucleotide away, making a read error possible. The J gene is TRBJ2-1, the V gene TRBV12-3 or TRBV12-4; tentative D call: TRBD2 (5 bases). This CDR3 has 15 residues. The CDR3 DNA reads as TGTGCCAGCACCCCCCGGAGGATAGGCCTCAATGGGCAGTTCTTC. It is translated as CASTPRRIGLNGQFF.

This clonotype was observed a handful of times. The CDR3 coding sequence is TGTGCCAGCAGTTACTCCCCAGGCAGGAGAGCCACAGATACGCAGTATTTT. Its translation is CASSYSPGRRATDTQYF. V gene TRBV6-2 or TRBV6-3 combines with J gene TRBJ2-3; no firm D call. The V end was cut by 0 bases, the J end by 2 bases, with 15 bases between. The CDR3 loop spans 17 amino acids. Germline lookup yields CDR1 MNHEY and CDR2 SVGEGT.

This clonotype came up a few times. The chain recombines TRBV27 with TRBJ1-2; 8 nucleotides agree with TRBD1. The CDR3 is 14 amino acids. Germline V gene data show CDR1 as MNHEY and CDR2 as SMNVEV (reference sequence). Trimming cost V 5 bases and J 0 bases; bases outside gene matches: 2. The CDR3 is CASSPDRANYGYTF. CDR3 DNA sequence: TGTGCCAGCAGTCCGGACAGGGCTAACTATGGCTACACCTTC.

This clonotype has at least ten counts. The chain recombines TRBV12-3 or TRBV12-4 with TRBJ2-2; D is perhaps TRBD1 (6 bases). V was trimmed by 6 bases and J by 1 base, leaving 18 bases between them. This CDR3 is built from 17 residues. The CDR3 nucleotides read TGTGCCAGCAGATCCTATACAGGGTTGTTGAACACCGGGGAGCTGTTTTTT. The encoded protein is CASRSYTGLLNTGELFF.

The table lists this clonotype with a few counts. This chain links TRBV27 with TRBJ1-1; no clear D. Looked up from germline, CDR1 is MNHEY and CDR2 is SMNVEV (reference sequence). The CDR3 contains 13 residues. With 5 bases removed from V and 0 bases from J, the gap between germline ends came to 7 bases. The CDR3 nucleotides read TGTGCCAGCAGTAAGAAGATGAACACTGAAGCTTTCTTT. Its protein product is CASSKKMNTEAFF.

A few counts support this clonotype. The chain carries TRBV4-1 and TRBJ2-3, with 9 positions matching TRBD2. The CDR3 is 18 amino acids. Germline V gives CDR1 MGHRA, CDR2 YSYEKL. Germline trimming cut 0 bases from V and 0 bases from J; bases unmatched to any gene: 7. DNA for the CDR3: TGCGCCAGCAGCCAAGATCTTCTAGCGGGGATGAGCACAGATACGCAGTATTTT. This translates into CASSQDLLAGMSTDTQYF.

The rearrangement uses TRBV29-1 and TRBJ1-2; D is undetermined. Germline V gene data show CDR1 as SQVTM and CDR2 as ANQGSEA. This CDR3 region has 11 residues. Between the trimmed V and J ends, which lost 1 base and 8 bases, there was a span of 8 bases. CDR3 amino acids: CSVEGAEGYTF. The CDR3 DNA is TGCAGCGTTGAAGGGGCGGAGGGCTACACCTTC. Full variable domain (remainder filled in from reference TRBV29-1 and TRBJ1-2): SAVISQKPSRDICQRGTSLTIQCQVDSQVTMMFWYRQQPGQSLTLIATANQGSEATYESGFVIDKFPISRPNLTFSTLTVSNMSPEDSSIYLCSVEGAEGYTFGSGTRLTVV.

The sample holds a few counts of this clonotype. This chain uses TRBV7-9 with TRBJ2-2, with a possible D match to TRBD1 (6 bases). V was shortened by 4 bases and J by 3 bases, with 15 bases between the two germline ends. The CDR3 runs to 16 residues. Looked up from germline, CDR1 is SEHNR and CDR2 is FQNEAQ (reference sequence). CDR3 sequence: CASSSRGPLYTGELFF. Written as DNA, the CDR3 is TGTGCCAGCAGCTCCAGGGGACCCCTGTACACCGGGGAGCTGTTTTTT.

The J gene is TRBJ1-3, the V gene TRBV10-3, with D possibly TRBD1 on 6 matching bases. The CDR3 has 15 residues. V was cut by 7 bases and J by 0 bases, with 13 bases left in between. Germline V lookup: CDR1 ENHRY, CDR2 SYGVKD. The CDR3 DNA is TGTGCCATCAAGAAGACAGGAAGCTCTGGAAACACCATATATTTT. Residues: CAIKKTGSSGNTIYF.

The sample holds a few counts of this clonotype. This chain links TRBV2 with TRBJ1-3, with D possibly matching TRBD1 (6 bases). The CDR3 is 15 amino acids. Deletions cut 3 bases from V and 5 bases from J, with 14 bases between. Germline V gives CDR1 SNHLY, CDR2 FYNNEI. This CDR3 reads CASSDGGRERNTIYF. The CDR3 DNA is TGTGCCAGCAGTGACGGGGGCAGGGAGAGAAACACCATATATTTT.

The V call is TRBV12-3 or TRBV12-4, the J call TRBJ2-1; D remains unclear. This CDR3 comprises 17 residues. V lost 5 bases and J 3 bases, leaving 20 bases between the germline ends. The CDR3 is CASSAWTLPTYYNEQFF. The DNA for the CDR3 is TGTGCCAGCAGTGCCTGGACGTTACCGACATACTACAATGAGCAGTTCTTC.

The rearrangement links TRBV6-8 to TRBJ2-1; perhaps TRBD1 as D (5 bases). CDR1 MNHGY and CDR2 SAAAGT come from the germline V gene. Trimming stripped 2 bases from V and 10 bases from J, with 9 bases between. CDR3 length: 12 amino acids. CDR3 DNA sequence: TGTGCCAGCAGTTACCCCTGGACAGAGCAGTTCTTC. It translates to CASSYPWTEQFF.

This clonotype was seen a handful of times. J is TRBJ2-2 and V is TRBV12-5; TRBD1 matches 8 bases. The CDR3 contains 16 residues. CDR1 and CDR2 (germline): LGHNT, FRNRAP. Trimming took 3 bases from V and 5 from J; bases not matched to a gene: 8. CDR3: CASGFSSDRETGELFF. The CDR3 DNA follows: TGTGCTAGTGGTTTCTCATCGGACAGGGAAACCGGGGAGCTGTTTTTT.

This clonotype came up a few times. V and J are TRBV27 and TRBJ1-1; D is possibly TRBD1 (6 bases). This CDR3 spans 16 amino acids. Trimming cost V 4 bases and J 0 bases, with 15 bases left between them. The germline V gene has CDR1 MNHEY and CDR2 SMNVEV (reference sequence). CDR3 coding DNA: TGTGCCAGCAGTTCCACAGGGAACGTCATGAACACTGAAGCTTTCTTT. This encodes CASSSTGNVMNTEAFF.

This clonotype has ten or more counts. This rearrangement joins TRBV7-9 to TRBJ2-7; TRBD1 agrees at 11 bases. The ends lost 5 bases at V and 4 bases at J; junction bases unmatched: 7. CDR3 length equals 15 residues. CDR1 SEHNR and CDR2 FQNEAQ come from the germline V gene (reference sequence). This CDR3 is CASSPRGQGAYEQYV. The CDR3 coding sequence is TGTGCCAGCAGCCCCAGAGGACAGGGGGCTTACGAGCAGTACGTC.

This clonotype came up many times. The chain recombines TRBV7-9 with TRBJ1-5; D unresolved. V lost 3 bases and J lost 0, with 15 bases in between. The germline V gene encodes CDR1 SEHNR and CDR2 FQNEAQ (reference sequence). This CDR3 has 17 amino acids. CDR3 in DNA: TGTGCCAGCAGCTTCACCCCTGGGCACCGTAGCAATCAGCCCCAGCATTTT. It specifies CASSFTPGHRSNQPQHF.

Many counts were recorded for this clonotype. The chain links TRBV7-6 to TRBJ1-1; no firm D call. Trimming cost V 3 bases and J 2 bases, with 10 bases left between them. The CDR3 is 14 amino acids. Germline loops: CDR1 SGHVS, CDR2 FNYEAQ. The CDR3 DNA sequence: TGTGCCAGCAGCTTGCTGAGCGTTAACACTGAAGCTTTCTTT. Protein product: CASSLLSVNTEAFF. The variable domain in full, with the rest retrieved from reference TRBV7-6 and TRBJ1-1, is GAGVSQSPRYKVTKRGQDVALRCDPISGHVSLYWYRQALGQGPEFLTYFNYEAQQDKSGLPNDRFSAERPEGSISTLTIQRTEQRDSAMYRCASSLLSVNTEAFFGQGTRLTVV.

At least ten counts were recorded for this clonotype. Here the CDR3 DNA reads TGTGCCAGCAGCTCATCCCGGGACAGGTCCTACGAGCAGTACGTC. Its translation is CASSSSRDRSYEQYV. This chain joins TRBV7-8 and TRBJ2-7, with 8 positions matching TRBD1. There are 15 residues in the CDR3. CDR1 is SGHVS, CDR2 FQNEAQ, per germline. Losses at the gene ends were 4 bases for V and 1 base for J; bases not matched to a gene: 6.

The rearrangement joins TRBV6-1 to TRBJ2-2, with no clear D. V was shortened by 7 bases and J by 6 bases, with 33 bases between the two germline ends. CDR1 MNHNS and CDR2 SASEGT come from the germline V gene. CDR3 length equals 20 residues. The CDR3 loop is CASTTNTQIDRVSLSGELFF. The CDR3 coding sequence is TGTGCCAGCACCACCAATACGCAAATAGACCGGGTTTCTCTTTCCGGGGAGCTGTTTTTT.

This clonotype has a count of ten or more. J is TRBJ2-4 and V is TRBV7-6; D is possibly TRBD1 (5 bases). The CDR3 has 16 residues. Germline V lookup: CDR1 SGHVS, CDR2 FNYEAQ. V was cut by 2 bases and J by 8 bases, with 19 bases left in between. CDR3 amino acids: CASSLKAGLVLDIQYF. In DNA form, the CDR3 reads TGTGCCAGCAGCTTAAAGGCAGGGTTGGTGTTAGACATTCAGTACTTC.